These 4 T cell receptor beta chains originate from one sample sequenced in a study of vaccination effects on CD4 cells after COVID-19. Assay used: immunoSEQ multiplex PCR; TCRdb lists only in-frame clones, some missing. The repertoire holds around 45,000 clones, with around three quarters as singletons. These receptors are not linked to any known antigen. ViraFEST assay sequencing came after antigen-specific CD4+ T cells were expanded with viral peptide pools. Scientists isolated CD4+ T cells after a roughly 9-day culture period ended. Negative nucleocapsid antibody tests before and after vaccination confirmed no previous SARS-CoV-2 infection. Sequenced material: CD4+ T cells from PBMCs cultured with SARS-CoV-2 spike peptides, taken before COVID-19 vaccination. These TCRs come from a human donor who received a COVID-19 vaccine.

This chain joins TRBV29-1 and TRBJ2-6; 8 bases fit TRBD1. J lost 0 bases, V lost 6 bases, and 7 bases had no gene match. Germline V lookup: CDR1 SQVTM, CDR2 ANQGSEA. This CDR3 is built from 16 residues. The CDR3 nucleotides are TGCAGCGTGCAGGGGGCAAGGGACTCTGGGGCCAACGTCCTGACTTTC. This translates into CSVQGARDSGANVLTF.

The chain carries TRBV5-1 and TRBJ2-3; 9 bases are a match to TRBD2. The length of the CDR3 is 16 residues. Trimming at V came to 4 bases and at J to 8 bases, leaving 14 bases not matched to a gene. Germline CDR1 and CDR2: SGHRS and YFSETQ. The CDR3 spells CASSIEHQTSGATQYF. CDR3 nucleotide sequence: TGCGCCAGCAGCATAGAACACCAGACTAGCGGCGCTACGCAGTATTTT.

The chain recombines TRBV4-1 with TRBJ1-3; D unclear. Germline V gene data show CDR1 as MGHRA and CDR2 as YSYEKL. The CDR3 totals 14 residues. V lost 4 bases, J lost 0 bases, and 7 bases lay in between. In DNA, the CDR3 is TGCGCCAGCAGCCCCGTGAGCTCTGGAAACACCATATATTTT. Translated, it gives CASSPVSSGNTIYF.

DNA of the CDR3: TGTGCCAGCAGTGACCCTGGCAGTTTCGGAAAACTGTTTTTT. Its protein product is CASSDPGSFGKLFF. The V gene is TRBV6-1, the J gene TRBJ1-4, with no clear D. V was shortened by 3 bases and J by 10 bases, with 15 bases between the two germline ends. Germline assignment: CDR1 MNHNS and CDR2 SASEGT. The length of the CDR3 is 14 residues.